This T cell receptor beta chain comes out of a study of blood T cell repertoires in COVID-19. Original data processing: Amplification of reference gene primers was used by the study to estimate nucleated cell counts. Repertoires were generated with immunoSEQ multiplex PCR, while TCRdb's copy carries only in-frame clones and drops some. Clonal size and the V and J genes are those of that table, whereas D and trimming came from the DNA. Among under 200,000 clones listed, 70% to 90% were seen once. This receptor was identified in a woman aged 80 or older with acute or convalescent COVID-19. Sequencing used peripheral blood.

The CDR3: CASRVSGGTGNTIYF. CDR3 nucleotide sequence: TGTGCCAGCAGGGTTTCAGGGGGCACTGGAAACACCATATATTTT. V gene TRBV6-6 combines with J gene TRBJ1-3; 8 nucleotides align to TRBD1. The CDR3 consists of 15 residues. Germline CDR1 and CDR2: MNHNY and SVGAGI (reference sequence). The ends lost 6 bases at V and 2 bases at J; junction bases unmatched: 6.